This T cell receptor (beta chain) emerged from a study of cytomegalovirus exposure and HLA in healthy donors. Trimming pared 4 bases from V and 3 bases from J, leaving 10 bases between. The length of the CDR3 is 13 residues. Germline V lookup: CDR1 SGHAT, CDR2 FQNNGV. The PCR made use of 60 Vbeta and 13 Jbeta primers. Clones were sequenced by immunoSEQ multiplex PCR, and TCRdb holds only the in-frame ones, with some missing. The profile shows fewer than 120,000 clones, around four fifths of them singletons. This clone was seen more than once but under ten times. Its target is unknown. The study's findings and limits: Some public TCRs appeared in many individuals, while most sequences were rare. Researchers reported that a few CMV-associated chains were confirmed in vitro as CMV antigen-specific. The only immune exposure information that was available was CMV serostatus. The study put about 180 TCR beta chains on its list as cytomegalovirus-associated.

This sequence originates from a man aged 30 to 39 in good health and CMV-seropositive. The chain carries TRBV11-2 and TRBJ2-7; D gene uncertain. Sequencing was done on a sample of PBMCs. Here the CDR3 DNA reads TGTGCCAGCAGCTCCCAGAACCTCTACGAGCAGTACTTC. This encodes CASSSQNLYEQYF.